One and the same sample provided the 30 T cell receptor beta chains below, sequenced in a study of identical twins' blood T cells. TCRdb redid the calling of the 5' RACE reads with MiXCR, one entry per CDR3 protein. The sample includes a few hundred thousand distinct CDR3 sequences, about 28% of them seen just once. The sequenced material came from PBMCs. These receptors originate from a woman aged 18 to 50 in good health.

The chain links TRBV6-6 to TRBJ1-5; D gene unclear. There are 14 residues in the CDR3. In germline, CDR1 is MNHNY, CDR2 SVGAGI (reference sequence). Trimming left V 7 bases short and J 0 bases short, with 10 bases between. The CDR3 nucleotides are TGTGCCAGCAATCAAGATTATAGCAATCAGCCCCAGCATTTT. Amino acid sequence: CASNQDYSNQPQHF.

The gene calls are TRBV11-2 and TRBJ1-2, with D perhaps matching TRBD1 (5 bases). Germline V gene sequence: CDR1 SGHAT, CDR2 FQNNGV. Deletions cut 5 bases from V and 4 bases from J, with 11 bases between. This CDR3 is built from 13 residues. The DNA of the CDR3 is TGTGCCAGCAGCGCGACAGTTTTCTATGGCTACACCTTC. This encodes CASSATVFYGYTF.

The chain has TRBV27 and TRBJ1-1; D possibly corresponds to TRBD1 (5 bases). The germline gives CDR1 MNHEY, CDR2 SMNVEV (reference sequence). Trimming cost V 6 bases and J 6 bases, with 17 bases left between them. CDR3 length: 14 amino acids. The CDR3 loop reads CASRQLGVAAEAFF. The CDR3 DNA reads TGTGCCAGCAGGCAACTAGGGGTCGCGGCTGAAGCTTTCTTT.

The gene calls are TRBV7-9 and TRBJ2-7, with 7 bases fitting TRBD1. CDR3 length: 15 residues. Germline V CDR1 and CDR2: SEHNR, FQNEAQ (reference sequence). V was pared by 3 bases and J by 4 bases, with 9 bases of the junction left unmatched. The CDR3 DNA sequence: TGTGCCAGCAGCTTCTGGACAGGTGCTAATTACGAGCAGTACTTC. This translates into CASSFWTGANYEQYF.

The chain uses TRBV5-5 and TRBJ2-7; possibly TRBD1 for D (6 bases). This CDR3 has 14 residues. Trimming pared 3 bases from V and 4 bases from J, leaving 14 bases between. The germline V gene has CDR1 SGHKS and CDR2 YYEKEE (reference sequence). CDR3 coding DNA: TGTGCCAGCAGCTGGGGAAGGGGGACGTACGAGCAGTACTTC. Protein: CASSWGRGTYEQYF.

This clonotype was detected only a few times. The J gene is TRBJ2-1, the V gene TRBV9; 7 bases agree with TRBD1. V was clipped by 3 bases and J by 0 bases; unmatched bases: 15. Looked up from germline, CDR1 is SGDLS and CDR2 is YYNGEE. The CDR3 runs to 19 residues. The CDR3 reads CASSDRQGRVQSSYNEQFF. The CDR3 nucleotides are TGTGCCAGCAGCGACCGACAGGGTAGGGTCCAAAGCTCCTACAATGAGCAGTTCTTC.

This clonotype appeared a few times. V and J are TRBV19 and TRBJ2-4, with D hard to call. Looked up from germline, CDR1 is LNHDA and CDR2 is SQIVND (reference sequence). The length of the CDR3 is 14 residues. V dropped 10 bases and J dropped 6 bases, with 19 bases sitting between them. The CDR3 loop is CANSPPGIRNIQYF. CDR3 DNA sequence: TGTGCCAACTCGCCTCCGGGCATTAGAAACATTCAGTACTTC.

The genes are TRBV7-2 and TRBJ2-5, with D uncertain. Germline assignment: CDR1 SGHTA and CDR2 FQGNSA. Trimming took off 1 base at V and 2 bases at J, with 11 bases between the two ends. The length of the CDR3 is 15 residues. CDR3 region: CASSLVQLRQETQYF. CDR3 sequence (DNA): TGTGCCAGCAGCTTAGTACAGCTAAGACAAGAGACCCAGTACTTC.

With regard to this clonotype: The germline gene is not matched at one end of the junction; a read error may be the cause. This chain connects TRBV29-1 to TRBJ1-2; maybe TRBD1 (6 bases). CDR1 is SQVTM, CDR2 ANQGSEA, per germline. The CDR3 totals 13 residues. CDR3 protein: CSVEAGEGYGCTF. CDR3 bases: TGCAGCGTTGAGGCAGGGGAGGGTTATGGCTGCACCTTC.

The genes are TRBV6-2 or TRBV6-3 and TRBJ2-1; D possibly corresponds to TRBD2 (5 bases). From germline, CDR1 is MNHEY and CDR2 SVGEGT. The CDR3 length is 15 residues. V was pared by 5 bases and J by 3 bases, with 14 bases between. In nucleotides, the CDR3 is TGTGCCAGCAGTCGACCTCTGGGGAGCTACAATGAGCAGTTCTTC. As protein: CASSRPLGSYNEQFF.

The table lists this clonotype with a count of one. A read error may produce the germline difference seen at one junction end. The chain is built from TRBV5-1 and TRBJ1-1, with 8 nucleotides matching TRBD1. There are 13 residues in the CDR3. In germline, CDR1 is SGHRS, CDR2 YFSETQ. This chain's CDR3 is CASSSGTGGEALF. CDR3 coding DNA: TGCGCCAGCAGCTCTGGGACAGGTGGAGAAGCTCTCTTT.

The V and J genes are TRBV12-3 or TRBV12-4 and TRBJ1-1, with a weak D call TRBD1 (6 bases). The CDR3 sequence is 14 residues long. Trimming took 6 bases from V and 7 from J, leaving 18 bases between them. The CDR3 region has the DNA TGTGCCAGCAGCCCAGGGGTGTGGGTTGGTGAAGCTTTCTTT. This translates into CASSPGVWVGEAFF.

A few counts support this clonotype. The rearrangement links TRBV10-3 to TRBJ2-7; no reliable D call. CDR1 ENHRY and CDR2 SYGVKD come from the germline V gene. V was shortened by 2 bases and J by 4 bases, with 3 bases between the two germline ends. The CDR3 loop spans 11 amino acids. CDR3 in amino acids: CAISEQYEQYF. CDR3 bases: TGTGCCATCAGTGAGCAATACGAGCAGTACTTC.

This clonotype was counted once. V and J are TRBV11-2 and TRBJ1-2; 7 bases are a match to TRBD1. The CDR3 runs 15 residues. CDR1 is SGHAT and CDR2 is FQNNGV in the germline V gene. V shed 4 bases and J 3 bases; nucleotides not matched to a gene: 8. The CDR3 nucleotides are TGTGCCAGCAGCTCGGTCCAGGGGGTTCACTATGGCTACACCTTC. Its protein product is CASSSVQGVHYGYTF. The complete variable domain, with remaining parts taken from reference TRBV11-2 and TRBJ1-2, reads EAGVAQSPRYKIIEKRQSVAFWCNPISGHATLYWYQQILGQGPKLLIQFQNNGVVDDSQLPKDRFSAERLKGVDSTLKIQPAKLEDSAVYLCASSSVQGVHYGYTFGSGTRLTVV.

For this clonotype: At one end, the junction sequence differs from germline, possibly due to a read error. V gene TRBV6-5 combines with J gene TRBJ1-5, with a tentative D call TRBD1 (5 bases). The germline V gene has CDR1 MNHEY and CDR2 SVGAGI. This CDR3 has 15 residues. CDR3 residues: CASGYSRDGYQPQHF. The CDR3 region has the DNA TGTGCCAGCGGTTACTCCCGGGACGGATATCAGCCCCAGCATTTT.

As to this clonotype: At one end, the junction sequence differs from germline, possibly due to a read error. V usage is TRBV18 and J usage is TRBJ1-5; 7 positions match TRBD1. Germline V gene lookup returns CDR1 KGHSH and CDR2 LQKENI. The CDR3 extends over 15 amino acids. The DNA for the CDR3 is TGCGCCAGCTCACCGGGGAGACAGGGCGATCAGCCCCAGCATTTT. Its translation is CASSPGRQGDQPQHF.

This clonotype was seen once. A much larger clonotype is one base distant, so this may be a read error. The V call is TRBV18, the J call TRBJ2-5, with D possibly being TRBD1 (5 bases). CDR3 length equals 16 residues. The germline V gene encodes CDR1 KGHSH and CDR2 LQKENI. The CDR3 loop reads CSSSPTAGSNQETQYF. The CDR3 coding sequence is TGTTCCAGCTCACCTACCGCAGGGTCGAATCAAGAGACCCAGTACTTC.

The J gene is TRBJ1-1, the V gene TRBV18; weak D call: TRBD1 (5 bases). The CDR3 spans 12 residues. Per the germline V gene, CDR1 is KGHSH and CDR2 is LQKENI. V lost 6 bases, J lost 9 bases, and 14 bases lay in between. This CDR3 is CASSPGRDKAFF. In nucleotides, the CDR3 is TGTGCCAGCTCCCCGGGACGAGACAAAGCTTTCTTT.

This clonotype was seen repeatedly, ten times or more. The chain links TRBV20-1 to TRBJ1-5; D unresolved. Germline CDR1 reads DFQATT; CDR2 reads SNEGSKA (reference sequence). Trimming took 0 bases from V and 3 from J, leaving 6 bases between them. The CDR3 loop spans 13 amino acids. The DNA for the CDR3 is TGCAGTGCTAGAGATCCGTTCAATCAGCCCCAGCATTTT. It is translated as CSARDPFNQPQHF.

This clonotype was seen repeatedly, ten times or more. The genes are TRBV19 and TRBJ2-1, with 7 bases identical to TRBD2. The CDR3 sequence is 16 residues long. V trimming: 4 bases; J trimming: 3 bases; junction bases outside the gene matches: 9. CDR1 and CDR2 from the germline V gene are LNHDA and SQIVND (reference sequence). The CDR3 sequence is CASSTSLAALYNEQFF. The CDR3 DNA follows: TGTGCCAGTAGTACGTCTCTAGCGGCACTCTACAATGAGCAGTTCTTC. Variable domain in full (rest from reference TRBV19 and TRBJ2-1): DGGITQSPKYLFRKEGQNVTLSCEQNLNHDAMYWYRQDPGQGLRLIYYSQIVNDFQKGDIAEGYSVSREKKESFPLTVTSAQKNPTAFYLCASSTSLAALYNEQFFGPGTRLTVL.

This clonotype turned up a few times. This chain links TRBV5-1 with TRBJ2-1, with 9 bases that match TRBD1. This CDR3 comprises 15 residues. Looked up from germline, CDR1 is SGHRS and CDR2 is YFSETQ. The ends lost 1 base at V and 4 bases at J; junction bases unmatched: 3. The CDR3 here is CASSLNRGQYNEQFF. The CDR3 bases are TGCGCCAGCAGCTTGAACAGGGGGCAGTACAATGAGCAGTTCTTC.

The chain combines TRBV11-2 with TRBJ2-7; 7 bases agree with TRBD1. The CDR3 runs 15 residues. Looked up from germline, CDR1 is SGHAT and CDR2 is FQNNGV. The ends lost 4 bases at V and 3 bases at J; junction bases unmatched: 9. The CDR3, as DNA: TGTGCCAGCAGCTCGTACAGGGGCAGTCTCTACGAGCAGTACTTC. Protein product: CASSSYRGSLYEQYF.

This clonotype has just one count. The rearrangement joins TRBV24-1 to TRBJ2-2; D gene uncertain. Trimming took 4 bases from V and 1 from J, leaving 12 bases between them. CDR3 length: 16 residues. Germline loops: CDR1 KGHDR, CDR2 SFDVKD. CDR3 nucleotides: TGTGCCACCAGTGACCCTAGGACGGGGAACACCGGGGAGCTGTTTTTT. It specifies CATSDPRTGNTGELFF.

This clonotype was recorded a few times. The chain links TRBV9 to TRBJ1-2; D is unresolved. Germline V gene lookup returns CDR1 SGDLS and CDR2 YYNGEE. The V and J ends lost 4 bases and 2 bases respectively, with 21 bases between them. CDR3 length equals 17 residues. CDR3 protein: CASSPSGRRRSNYGYTF. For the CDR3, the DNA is TGTGCCAGCAGCCCCTCTGGACGGCGCCGGTCGAACTATGGCTACACCTTC.

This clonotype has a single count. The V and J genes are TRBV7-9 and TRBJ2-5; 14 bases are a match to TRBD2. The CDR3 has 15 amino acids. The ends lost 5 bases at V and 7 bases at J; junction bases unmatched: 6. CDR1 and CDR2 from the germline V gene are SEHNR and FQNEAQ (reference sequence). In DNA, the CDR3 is TGTGCCAGCAGCCCGGGGACTAGCGGGAGCGGGACCCAGTACTTC. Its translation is CASSPGTSGSGTQYF. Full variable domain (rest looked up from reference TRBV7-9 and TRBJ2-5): DTGVSQNPRHKITKRGQNVTFRCDPISEHNRLYWYRQTLGQGPEFLTYFQNEAQLEKSRLLSDRFSAERPKGSFSTLEIQRTEQGDSAMYLCASSPGTSGSGTQYFGPGTRLLVL.

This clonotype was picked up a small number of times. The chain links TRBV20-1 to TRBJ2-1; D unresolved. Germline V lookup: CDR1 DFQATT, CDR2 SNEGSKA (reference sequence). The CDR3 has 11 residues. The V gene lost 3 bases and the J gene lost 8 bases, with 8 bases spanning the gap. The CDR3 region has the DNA TGCAGTGCTAGTTTAAGGGATGAGCAGTTCTTC. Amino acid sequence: CSASLRDEQFF.

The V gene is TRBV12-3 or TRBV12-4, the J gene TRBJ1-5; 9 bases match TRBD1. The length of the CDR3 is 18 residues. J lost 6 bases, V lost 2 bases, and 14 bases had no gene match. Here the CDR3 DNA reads TGTGCCAGCAGTTTAAGGGGGACAGGGAGGACGGTTGGTCAGCCCCAGCATTTT. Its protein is CASSLRGTGRTVGQPQHF.

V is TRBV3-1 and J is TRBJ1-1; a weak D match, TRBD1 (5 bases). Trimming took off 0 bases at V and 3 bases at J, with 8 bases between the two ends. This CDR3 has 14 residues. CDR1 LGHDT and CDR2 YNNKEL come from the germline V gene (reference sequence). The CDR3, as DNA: TGTGCCAGCAGCCAAGAGGGACTCTACACTGAAGCTTTCTTT. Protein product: CASSQEGLYTEAFF.

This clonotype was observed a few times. Written as DNA, the CDR3 is TGCGCCAGCAGCTTTACAACCACCGGGGAGCTGTTTTTT. Translation: CASSFTTTGELFF. This chain links TRBV5-1 with TRBJ2-2; D call uncertain. The CDR3 consists of 13 residues. The germline V gene encodes CDR1 SGHRS and CDR2 YFSETQ. V was clipped by 2 bases and J by 4 bases, with 6 bases between them.

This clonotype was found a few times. The CDR3 DNA follows: TGTGCCAGCACCCTGGACAGGGTGAGCGGGACGCAGTATTTT. It translates to CASTLDRVSGTQYF. The V and J genes are TRBV27 and TRBJ2-3; 8 bases match TRBD1. V lost 7 bases to trimming and J lost 9 bases; unmatched junction nucleotides: 12. CDR1 MNHEY and CDR2 SMNVEV come from the germline V gene (reference sequence). The CDR3 is made up of 14 amino acids.